This T cell receptor beta chain was recovered during a study of TIL therapy for anti-PD-1-resistant metastatic lung cancer. Study summary: Progressing patients received lymphodepletion, expanded TIL infusion and IL-2. Median patient age was approximately 59, ranging about 38-75 years. Study results and limitations: The cohort had more treatment-naive, never-smoker and oncogene-addicted patients than typical.

With regard to this clone: Its antigen remains unidentified.

This was the immunoSEQ v3 assay. This table comes from immunoSEQ multiplex PCR, and its TCRdb copy is limited to in-frame clones, with some not included. Found here are about 60,000 clones, under 75% of them singletons; the top ten hold approximately 7%. The CDR3 has 16 amino acids. CDR1 and CDR2 (germline): LNHDA, SQIVND (reference sequence). V was shortened by 0 bases and J by 3 bases, with 12 bases between the two germline ends. The time point is: pre-treatment sample, taken before nivolumab and TIL therapy. This TCR derives from a person between 25 and 79 years old with non-small cell lung cancer. The sample here was blood, taken at baseline. The chain combines TRBV19 with TRBJ2-1; possibly TRBD1 or TRBD2 for D (5 bases each). The CDR3 coding sequence is TGTGCCAGTAGTATAGATCGAGGGGTTAGCTACAATGAGCAGTTCTTC. Translating it yields CASSIDRGVSYNEQFF.